These 18 T cell receptor beta chains came from one sample sequenced in a study of blood T cell repertoires in COVID-19. Data came from immunoSEQ multiplex PCR; TCRdb stores just in-frame clones and leaves some out. Of a few hundred thousand clones listed, about 90% are singletons. Sequencing was carried out using PBMCs or T cells enriched from blood (not recorded which). The receptors here all came from a man younger than 35 who had recovered from COVID-19.

V is TRBV18 and J is TRBJ1-4, with 8 bases fitting TRBD1. Unmatched junction bases numbered 6, after V lost 2 bases and J lost 4 bases. Germline CDR1 reads KGHSH; CDR2 reads LQKENI. The CDR3 has 16 residues. The CDR3 spells CASSPNRGIGNEKLFF. CDR3 nucleotides: TGTGCCAGCTCACCAAACAGGGGGATAGGTAATGAAAAACTGTTTTTT.

The chain carries TRBV2 and TRBJ2-5; 7 bases are shared with TRBD2. CDR3 length: 15 amino acids. V was clipped by 6 bases and J by 0 bases; unmatched bases: 7. Germline V CDR1 and CDR2: SNHLY, FYNNEI. The CDR3 protein is CASSRAGTYQETQYF. For the CDR3, the DNA is TGTGCCAGCAGCCGAGCGGGGACGTACCAAGAGACCCAGTACTTC.

The chain links TRBV5-1 to TRBJ2-7; no firm D call. The V end was cut by 0 bases, the J end by 4 bases, with 14 bases between. The CDR3 has 15 residues. The germline CDR1 and CDR2 sequences are SGHRS and YFSETQ. The CDR3 here is CASSLESSGRYEQYF. In nucleotides, the CDR3 is TGCGCCAGCAGCTTGGAGTCTTCAGGAAGATACGAGCAGTACTTC.

This chain connects TRBV3-1 (or the pseudogene TRBV3-2) to TRBJ2-1; D not certain. The germline gives CDR1 LGHDT, CDR2 YNNKEL (reference sequence). The CDR3 totals 15 residues. V shed 1 base and J shed 4 bases, with 11 bases lying between them. The CDR3 sequence is CASSQARPLYNEQFF. CDR3 in DNA: TGTGCCAGCAGCCAAGCTAGGCCCTTATACAATGAGCAGTTCTTC.

This clone was found a few times. This rearrangement joins TRBV7-8 to TRBJ1-6; tentative D call: TRBD1 (5 bases). The CDR3 has 15 residues. V was clipped by 1 base and J by 4 bases, with 8 bases between them. CDR1 SGHVS and CDR2 FQNEAQ come from the germline V gene. As DNA, the CDR3 is TGTGCCAGCAGCTTAGAACAGGCGTATAATTCACCCCTCCACTTT. Its protein is CASSLEQAYNSPLHF. Complete variable domain (other parts from reference TRBV7-8 and TRBJ1-6): GAGVSQSPRYKVAKRGQDVALRCDPISGHVSLFWYQQALGQGPEFLTYFQNEAQLDKSGLPSDRFFAERPEGSVSTLKIQRTQQEDSAVYLCASSLEQAYNSPLHFGNGTRLTVT.

The chain joins TRBV20-1 to TRBJ2-5, with D possibly matching TRBD2 (6 bases). V gave up 3 bases and J gave up 2 bases, with 10 bases separating them. This CDR3 has 13 amino acids. Germline loops: CDR1 DFQATT, CDR2 SNEGSKA (reference sequence). CDR3 DNA sequence: TGCAGTGCTAGTGGAGGGAAACAAGAGACCCAGTACTTC. This gives the protein CSASGGKQETQYF.

The chain is built from TRBV5-6 and TRBJ1-1, with TRBD1 as a possible D gene (5 bases). V lost 4 bases, J lost 5 bases, and 15 bases lay in between. Per germline, CDR1 SGHDT and CDR2 YYEEEE. This CDR3 comprises 14 residues. CDR3 residues: CASSLGLLETEAFF. The CDR3 bases are TGTGCCAGCAGCCTGGGACTTCTGGAGACTGAAGCTTTCTTT.

The chain is built from TRBV28 and TRBJ2-5; 7 bases align to TRBD2. Germline assignment: CDR1 MDHEN and CDR2 SYDVKM. The J segment lost 4 bases and the V segment lost 3 bases, leaving 5 bases of the junction unmatched. The CDR3 runs 14 residues. The CDR3 DNA is TGTGCCAGCAGTTTTGAGGCGGGAGCAGAGACCCAGTACTTC. Translating gives CASSFEAGAETQYF.

The rearrangement links TRBV5-1 to TRBJ1-2; D remains ambiguous. CDR1 and CDR2 (germline): SGHRS, YFSETQ. V was cut by 0 bases and J by 8 bases, with 14 bases left in between. The CDR3 is 14 residues long. CDR3 sequence: CASSLDLGSRGYTF. CDR3 nucleotides: TGCGCCAGCAGCTTGGATTTGGGCAGCCGGGGCTACACCTTC.

This clone has a single count. This chain links TRBV7-9 with TRBJ2-7, with D uncertain. Per germline, CDR1 SEHNR and CDR2 FQNEAQ (reference sequence). The CDR3 has 13 amino acids. V shed 3 bases and J shed 0 bases, with 6 bases lying between them. CDR3 loop: CASSFPSSYEQYF. CDR3 DNA sequence: TGTGCCAGCAGCTTCCCGAGCTCCTACGAGCAGTACTTC.

This rearrangement joins TRBV30 to TRBJ1-6, with D maybe TRBD1 (5 bases). V shed 4 bases and J shed 11 bases, with 24 bases lying between them. Germline V gives CDR1 GTSNPN, CDR2 SVGIG (reference sequence). The CDR3 is 16 residues long. DNA for the CDR3: TGTGCCTGGAAACGGGGGAAGACGGCCTCAACTACACCCCTCCACTTT. Translating it yields CAWKRGKTASTTPLHF. Full variable domain (missing parts from reference TRBV30 and TRBJ1-6): SQTIHQWPATLVQPVGSPLSLECTVEGTSNPNLYWYRQAAGRGLQLLFYSVGIGQISSEVPQNLSASRPQDRQFILSSKKLLLSDSGFYLCAWKRGKTASTTPLHFGNGTRLTVT.

This clone has a single count. V gene TRBV23-1 combines with J gene TRBJ1-2; 12 bases are shared with TRBD1. TRBV23-1 is an ORF for which the function is uncertain. This CDR3 is 15 amino acids long. Trimming removed 0 bases from V and 7 bases from J; junction bases left unmatched: 3. Here the CDR3 reads CASSQSGTGGCGYTF. As DNA, the CDR3 is TGCGCCAGCAGTCAATCGGGGACAGGGGGCTGTGGCTACACCTTC.

V is TRBV10-2 and J is TRBJ1-2; 9 bases fit TRBD1. Looked up from germline, CDR1 is WSHSY and CDR2 is SAAADI. J gave up 6 bases and V 8 bases, and 13 bases lay outside the gene matches. The CDR3 totals 15 residues. CDR3 bases: TGCGCCAGCTTAAGGGGGACAAGGACAGGGGATGGCTACACCTTC. Translated: CASLRGTRTGDGYTF.

J is TRBJ2-7 and V is TRBV5-6; unclear D gene. The V end lost 0 bases, the J end lost 3 bases, and 7 bases lay between the germline ends. CDR1 and CDR2 (germline): SGHDT, YYEEEE. This CDR3 has 13 amino acids. The DNA of the CDR3 is TGTGCCAGCAGCTTGGACACGGGCTACGAGCAGTACTTC. The encoded protein is CASSLDTGYEQYF.

This sequence joins TRBV3-1 (or the pseudogene TRBV3-2) and TRBJ1-3; D perhaps matches TRBD1 (5 bases). The CDR3 has 13 residues. V was pared by 4 bases and J by 3 bases, with 7 bases between. Germline-derived CDR1 and CDR2 are LGHDT and YNNKEL (reference sequence). Here the CDR3 DNA reads TGTGCCAGCAGCCCCCAGGGTGGAAACACCATATATTTT. Its protein product is CASSPQGGNTIYF.

The chain links TRBV7-9 to TRBJ2-1; possible D gene TRBD2, 6 bases. V was shortened by 5 bases and J by 6 bases, with 8 bases between the two germline ends. The CDR3 runs to 12 residues. Germline V gives CDR1 SEHNR, CDR2 FQNEAQ (reference sequence). CDR3 loop: CASSRSGNEQFF. CDR3 DNA sequence: TGTGCCAGCAGCCGTAGCGGCAATGAGCAGTTCTTC.

The chain uses TRBV4-1 and TRBJ2-5, with TRBD2 identical over 9 bases. The V gene's germline CDR1 is MGHRA and CDR2 YSYEKL. J was trimmed by 4 bases and V by 4 bases; bases with no gene match: 7. This CDR3 has 15 amino acids. The CDR3 here is CASSRQTSGIETQYF. The CDR3 nucleotides read TGCGCCAGCAGCCGCCAGACTAGCGGTATAGAGACCCAGTACTTC.

The chain couples TRBV28 to TRBJ1-5, with a possible D match to TRBD1 (6 bases). The V gene lost 3 bases and the J gene lost 7 bases, with 13 bases spanning the gap. Germline CDR1 and CDR2: MDHEN and SYDVKM. This CDR3 has 14 residues. CDR3 loop: CASSFGGGPQPQHF. CDR3 bases: TGTGCCAGCAGTTTTGGGGGGGGCCCCCAGCCCCAGCATTTT.